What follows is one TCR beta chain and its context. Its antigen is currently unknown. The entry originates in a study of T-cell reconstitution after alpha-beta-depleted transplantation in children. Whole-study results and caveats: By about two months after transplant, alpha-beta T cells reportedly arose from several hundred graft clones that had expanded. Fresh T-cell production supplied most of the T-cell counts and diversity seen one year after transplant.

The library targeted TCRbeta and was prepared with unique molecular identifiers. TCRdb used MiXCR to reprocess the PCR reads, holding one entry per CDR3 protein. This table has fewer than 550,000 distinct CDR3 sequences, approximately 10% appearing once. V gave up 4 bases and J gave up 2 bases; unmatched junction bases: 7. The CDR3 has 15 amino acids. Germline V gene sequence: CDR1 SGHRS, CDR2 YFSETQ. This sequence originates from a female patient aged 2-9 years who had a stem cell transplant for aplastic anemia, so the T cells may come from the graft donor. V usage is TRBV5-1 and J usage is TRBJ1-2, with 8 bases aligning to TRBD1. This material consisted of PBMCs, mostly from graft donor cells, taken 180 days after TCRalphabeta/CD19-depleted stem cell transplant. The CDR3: CASSPGTGQNYGYTF. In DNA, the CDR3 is TGCGCCAGCAGCCCCGGGACAGGACAGAACTATGGCTACACCTTC. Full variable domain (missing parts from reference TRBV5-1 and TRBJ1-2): KAGVTQTPRYLIKTRGQQVTLSCSPISGHRSVSWYQQTPGQGLQFLFEYFSETQRNKGNFPGRFSGRQFSNSRSEMNVSTLELGDSALYLCASSPGTGQNYGYTFGSGTRLTVV.